The clone carrying this T cell receptor beta chain has only a few counts. Its antigen is currently unknown. Then a second PCR, running about 6 to 12 cycles, was carried out with a sample-barcoded 5' primer and a J-beta primer mix. A template-switch adaptor with 12 random nucleotides tagged each cDNA molecule. Via MiXCR, TCRdb re-called the 5' RACE reads, giving one row per CDR3 protein. The sample has over 1,300,000 distinct CDR3 sequences; almost 60% are singletons. This specimen belongs to a study of blood T cells in healthy people across ages. Findings and limits, study-wide: Older individuals had lower TCR beta diversity per million T cells (the decline was roughly linear). Unsorted PBMCs blocked a conclusive comparison of naive and antigen-experienced cells.

CDR3 length equals 14 residues. The V end lost 3 bases, the J end lost 0 bases, and 8 bases lay between the germline ends. Looked up from germline, CDR1 is MGHRA and CDR2 is YSYEKL. The source is a man between 18 and 35 years old in good health. The genes are TRBV4-1 and TRBJ2-5; D is unresolved. Sequencing was carried out using blood. The CDR3 sequence is CASSQAPYQETQYF. The CDR3 DNA reads TGCGCCAGCAGCCAGGCCCCGTACCAAGAGACCCAGTACTTC.